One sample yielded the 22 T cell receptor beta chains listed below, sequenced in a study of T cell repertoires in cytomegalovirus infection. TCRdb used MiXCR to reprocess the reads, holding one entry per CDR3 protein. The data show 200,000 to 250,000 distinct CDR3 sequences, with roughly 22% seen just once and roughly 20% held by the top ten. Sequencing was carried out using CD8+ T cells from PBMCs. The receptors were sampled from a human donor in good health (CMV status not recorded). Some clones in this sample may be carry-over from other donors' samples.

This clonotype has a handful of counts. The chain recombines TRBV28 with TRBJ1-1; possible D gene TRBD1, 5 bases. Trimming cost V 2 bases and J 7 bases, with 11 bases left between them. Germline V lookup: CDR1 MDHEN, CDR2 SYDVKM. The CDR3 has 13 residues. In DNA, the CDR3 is TGTGCCAGCAGTTTAGACCTGGGGCTTGAAGCTTTCTTT. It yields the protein CASSLDLGLEAFF.

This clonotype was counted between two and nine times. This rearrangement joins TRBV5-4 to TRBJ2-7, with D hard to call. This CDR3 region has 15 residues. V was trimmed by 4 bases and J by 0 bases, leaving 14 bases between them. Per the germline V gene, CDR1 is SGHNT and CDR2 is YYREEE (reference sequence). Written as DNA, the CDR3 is TGTGCCAGCAGCCTCGGTCCGGGCTTCTCCTACGAGCAGTACTTC. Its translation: CASSLGPGFSYEQYF.

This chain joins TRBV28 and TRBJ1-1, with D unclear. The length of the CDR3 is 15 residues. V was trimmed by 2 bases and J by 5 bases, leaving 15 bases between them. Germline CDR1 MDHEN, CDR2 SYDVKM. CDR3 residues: CASSLGTGTGTEAFF. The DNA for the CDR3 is TGTGCCAGCAGTTTAGGTACGGGAACGGGAACTGAAGCTTTCTTT.

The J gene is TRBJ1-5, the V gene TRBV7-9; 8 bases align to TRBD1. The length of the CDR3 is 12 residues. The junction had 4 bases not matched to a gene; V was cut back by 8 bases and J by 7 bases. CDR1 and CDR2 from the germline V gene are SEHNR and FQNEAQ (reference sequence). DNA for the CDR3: TGTGCCAGCGGGACAGGAACCCAGCCCCAGCATTTT. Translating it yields CASGTGTQPQHF.

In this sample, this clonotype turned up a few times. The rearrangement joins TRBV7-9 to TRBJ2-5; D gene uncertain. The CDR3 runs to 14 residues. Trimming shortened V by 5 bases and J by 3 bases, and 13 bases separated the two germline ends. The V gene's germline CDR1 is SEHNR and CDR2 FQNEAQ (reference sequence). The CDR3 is CASSASLTKETQYF. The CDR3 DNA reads TGTGCCAGCAGCGCCTCGTTGACAAAAGAGACCCAGTACTTC. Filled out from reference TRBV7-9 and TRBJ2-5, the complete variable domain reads DTGVSQNPRHKITKRGQNVTFRCDPISEHNRLYWYRQTLGQGPEFLTYFQNEAQLEKSRLLSDRFSAERPKGSFSTLEIQRTEQGDSAMYLCASSASLTKETQYFGPGTRLLVL.

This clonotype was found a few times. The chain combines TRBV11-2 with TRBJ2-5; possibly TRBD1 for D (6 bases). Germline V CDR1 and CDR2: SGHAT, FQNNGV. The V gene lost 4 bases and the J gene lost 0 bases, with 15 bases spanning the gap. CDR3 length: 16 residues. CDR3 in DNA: TGTGCCAGCAGCTCAGGGACAACTACGTACCAAGAGACCCAGTACTTC. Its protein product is CASSSGTTTYQETQYF.

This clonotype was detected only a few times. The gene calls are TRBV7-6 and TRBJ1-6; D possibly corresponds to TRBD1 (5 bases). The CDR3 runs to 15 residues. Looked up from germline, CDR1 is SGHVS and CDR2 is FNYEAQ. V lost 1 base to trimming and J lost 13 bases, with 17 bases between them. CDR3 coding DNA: TGTGCCAGCAGCTTAGAGGGGACGGGGAAGAGTCCCCTCCACTTT. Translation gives CASSLEGTGKSPLHF.

The CDR3 DNA reads as TGTGCCAGCAGTTTATTCGGAATGGGGAGGACTGAAGCTTTCTTT. Translating it yields CASSLFGMGRTEAFF. The rearrangement links TRBV28 to TRBJ1-1; the D is unclear. V was shortened by 1 base and J by 5 bases, with 14 bases between the two germline ends. The CDR3 consists of 15 residues. From germline, CDR1 is MDHEN and CDR2 SYDVKM. Variable domain in full (rest from reference TRBV28 and TRBJ1-1): DVKVTQSSRYLVKRTGEKVFLECVQDMDHENMFWYRQDPGLGLRLIYFSYDVKMKEKGDIPEGYSVSREKKERFSLILESASTNQTSMYLCASSLFGMGRTEAFFGQGTRLTVV.

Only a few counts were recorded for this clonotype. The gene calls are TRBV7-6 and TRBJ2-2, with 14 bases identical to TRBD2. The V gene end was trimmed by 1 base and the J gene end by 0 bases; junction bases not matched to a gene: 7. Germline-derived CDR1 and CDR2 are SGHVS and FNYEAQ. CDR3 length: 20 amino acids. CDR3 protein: CASSLDRTSGGPANTGELFF. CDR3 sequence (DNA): TGTGCCAGCAGCTTAGACAGGACTAGCGGGGGGCCCGCGAACACCGGGGAGCTGTTTTTT.

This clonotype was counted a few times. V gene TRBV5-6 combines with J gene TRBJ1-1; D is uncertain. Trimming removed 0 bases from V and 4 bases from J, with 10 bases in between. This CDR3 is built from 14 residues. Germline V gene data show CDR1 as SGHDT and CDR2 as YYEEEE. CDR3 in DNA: TGTGCCAGCAGCTTGGAGGAGGGTGCCACTGAAGCTTTCTTT. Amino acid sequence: CASSLEEGATEAFF.

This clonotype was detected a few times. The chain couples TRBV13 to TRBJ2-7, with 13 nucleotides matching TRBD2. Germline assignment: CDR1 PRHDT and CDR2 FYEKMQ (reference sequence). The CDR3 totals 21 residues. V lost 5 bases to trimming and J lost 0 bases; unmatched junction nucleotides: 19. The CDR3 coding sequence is TGTGCCAGCAGCCAGGAGAGGGCGACTAGCGGGGGGCCCTGGAGCTCCTACGAGCAGTACTTC. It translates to CASSQERATSGGPWSSYEQYF. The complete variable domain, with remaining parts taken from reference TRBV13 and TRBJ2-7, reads AAGVIQSPRHLIKEKRETATLKCYPIPRHDTVYWYQQGPGQDPQFLISFYEKMQSDKGSIPDRFSAQQFSDYHSELNMSSLELGDSALYFCASSQERATSGGPWSSYEQYFGPGTRLTVT.

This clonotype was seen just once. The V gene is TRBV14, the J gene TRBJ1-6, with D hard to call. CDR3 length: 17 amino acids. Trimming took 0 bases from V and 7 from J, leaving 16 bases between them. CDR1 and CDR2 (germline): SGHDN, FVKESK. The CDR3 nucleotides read TGTGCCAGCAGCCAAGAAGTCCCGGGGTTCGTAAATTCACCCCTCCACTTT. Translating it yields CASSQEVPGFVNSPLHF.

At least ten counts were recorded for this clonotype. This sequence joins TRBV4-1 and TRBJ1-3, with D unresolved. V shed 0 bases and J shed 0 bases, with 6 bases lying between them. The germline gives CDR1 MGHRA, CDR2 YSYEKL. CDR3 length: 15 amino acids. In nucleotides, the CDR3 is TGCGCCAGCAGCCAAGATCCAGGCTCTGGAAACACCATATATTTT. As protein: CASSQDPGSGNTIYF.

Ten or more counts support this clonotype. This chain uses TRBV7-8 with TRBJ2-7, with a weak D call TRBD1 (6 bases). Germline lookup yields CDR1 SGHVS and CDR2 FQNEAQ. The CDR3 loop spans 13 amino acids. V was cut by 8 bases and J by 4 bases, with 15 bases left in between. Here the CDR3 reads CASRDGQGYEQYF. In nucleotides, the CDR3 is TGTGCCAGCCGTGACGGGCAGGGGTACGAGCAGTACTTC.

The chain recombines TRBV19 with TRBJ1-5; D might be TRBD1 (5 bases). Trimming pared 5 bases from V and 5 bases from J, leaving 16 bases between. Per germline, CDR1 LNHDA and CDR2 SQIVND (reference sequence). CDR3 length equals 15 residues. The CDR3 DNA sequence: TGTGCCAGTAGTCCCTTGGGACGGGTCGATCAGCCCCAGCATTTT. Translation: CASSPLGRVDQPQHF. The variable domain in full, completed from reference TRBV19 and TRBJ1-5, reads DGGITQSPKYLFRKEGQNVTLSCEQNLNHDAMYWYRQDPGQGLRLIYYSQIVNDFQKGDIAEGYSVSREKKESFPLTVTSAQKNPTAFYLCASSPLGRVDQPQHFGDGTRLSIL.

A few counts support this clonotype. The CDR3 region is CSARGIGDYGYTF. The CDR3 nucleotides read TGCAGTGCTAGGGGGATAGGGGACTATGGCTACACCTTC. The chain couples TRBV20-1 to TRBJ1-2; tentatively, D is TRBD1 (5 bases). The ends were cut back, 3 bases at V and 3 bases at J, with 11 bases in the middle. Germline CDR1 reads DFQATT; CDR2 reads SNEGSKA (reference sequence). The CDR3 loop spans 13 amino acids.

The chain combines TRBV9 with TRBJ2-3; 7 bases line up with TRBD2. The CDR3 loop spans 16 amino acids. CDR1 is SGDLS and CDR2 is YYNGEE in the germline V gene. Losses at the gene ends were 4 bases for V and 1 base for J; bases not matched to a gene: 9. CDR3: CASSPRGGGGTDTQYF. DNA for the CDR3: TGTGCCAGCAGCCCGCGGGGCGGGGGTGGCACAGATACGCAGTATTTT.

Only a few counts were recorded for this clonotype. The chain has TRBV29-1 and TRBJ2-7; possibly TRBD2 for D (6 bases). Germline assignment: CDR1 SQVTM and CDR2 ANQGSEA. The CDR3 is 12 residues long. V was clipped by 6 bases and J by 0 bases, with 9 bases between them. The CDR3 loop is CSVWDSSYEQYF. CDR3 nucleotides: TGCAGCGTCTGGGACTCCTCCTACGAGCAGTACTTC.

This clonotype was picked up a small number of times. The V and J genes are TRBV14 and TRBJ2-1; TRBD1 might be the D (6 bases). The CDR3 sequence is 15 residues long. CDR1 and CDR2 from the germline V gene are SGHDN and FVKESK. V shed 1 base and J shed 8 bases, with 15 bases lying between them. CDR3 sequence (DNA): TGTGCCAGCAGCCAAGTGGGCAGGGGTGTCGATGAGCAGTTCTTC. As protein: CASSQVGRGVDEQFF.

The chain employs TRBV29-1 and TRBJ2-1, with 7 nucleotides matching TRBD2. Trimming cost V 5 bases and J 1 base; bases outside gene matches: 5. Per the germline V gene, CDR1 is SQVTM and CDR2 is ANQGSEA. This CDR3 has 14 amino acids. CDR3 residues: CSVRGGGSYNEQFF. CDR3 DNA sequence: TGCAGCGTTCGGGGCGGGGGATCCTACAATGAGCAGTTCTTC.

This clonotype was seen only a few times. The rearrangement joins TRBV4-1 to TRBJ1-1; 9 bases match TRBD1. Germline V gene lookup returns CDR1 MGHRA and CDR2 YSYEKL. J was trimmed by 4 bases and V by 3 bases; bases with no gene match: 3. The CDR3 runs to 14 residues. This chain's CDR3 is CASSQGQGPTEAFF. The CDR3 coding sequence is TGCGCCAGCAGCCAGGGACAGGGTCCCACTGAAGCTTTCTTT.

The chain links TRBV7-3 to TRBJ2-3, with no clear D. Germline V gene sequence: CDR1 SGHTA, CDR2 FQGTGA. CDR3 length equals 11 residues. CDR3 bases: TGTGTCGCGAGAAGTACAGATACGCAGTATTTT. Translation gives CVARSTDTQYF.